This T cell receptor beta chain is drawn from a study of T cell changes during pregnancy in multiple sclerosis (dated by TCRdb to about 2019). General notes on the study: In women with multiple sclerosis, the researchers looked at how the T cell repertoire shifted as pregnancy progressed.

This clone appeared a single time. This clone's antigen is unknown. Qualities for individual bases were not recorded, and no much larger clone is one base off. Libraries came from the immunoSEQ multiplex PCR assay. Sourced from immuneACCESS, this table was stored by TCRdb with only in-frame sequences that have V and J called. A share of the clones is absent; for the studies checked, an unresolved V gene accounts for under half, and the remainder has no known explanation. This sample has roughly 79,000 clones in its table, and approximately 92% of those were observed once. The ten largest account for 0.65% to 0.75% of the sample. The CDR1 and CDR2 encoded by the germline V gene (reference sequence) are LNHNV and YYDKDF. The trim is 5 bases for V and 0 bases for J, with a gap of 8 bases between the germline ends. Its CDR3 holds 15 amino acids, cysteine through phenylalanine. The entry retains the CDR3 DNA only, 45 bases that are in frame from base 1.

The sequenced sample was peripheral blood, obtained in the second trimester of pregnancy. The rearranged segments are TRBV15 and TRBJ2-6, and possibly TRBD1, on 5 matching bases. This receptor was obtained from a female donor in good health, enrolled as a control in a pregnancy study. The bases read TGTGCCACCAGCCTTCAGGGCTCTGGGGCCAACGTCCTGACTTTC. This yields the protein CATSLQGSGANVLTF.